This is a list of T cell receptor beta chains from one sample in a study of Ad26.COV2.S vaccination and SARS-CoV-2 variants. The method was immunoSEQ multiplex PCR; TCRdb's version includes in-frame clones alone and lacks a portion of them. The data show 350,000 to 450,000 clones, 83% seen once. The sample consisted of peripheral blood, taken in a trial of Ad26.COV2.S vaccine versus placebo. These receptors came from a person aged 18-65 years who received the Ad26.COV2.S COVID-19 vaccine or a placebo. The CDR3 runs from the conserved cysteine through the conserved F or W. D genes are given only for firm matches. Size is omitted from some rows. Given values are once, few, many or a class for expanded clones.

v_gene,abundance,j_gene,d_gene,CDR3nt,CDR3aa
TRBV2,-,TRBJ2-7,-,TGTGCCAGCAGTGAAGAGAAACCCTACGAGCAGTACTTC,CASSEEKPYEQYF
TRBV10-3,few,TRBJ2-3,TRBD1,TGTGCCATCAGGGGGACAGGGGGCGAAGATACGCAGTATTTT,CAIRGTGGEDTQYF
TRBV19,-,TRBJ1-2,-,TGTGCCAGTAGAGTGGCGGCCTATGGCTACACCTTC,CASRVAAYGYTF
TRBV3-1/TRBV3-2,-,TRBJ1-1,-,TGTGCCAGCAGCCATTCTACTGGGGCGGCTGAAGCTTTCTTT,CASSHSTGAAEAFF
TRBV6-2/TRBV6-3,-,TRBJ2-1,TRBD2,TGTGCCAGCAGTAAGACTAGCGGGGGGGCCTATGAGCAGTTCTTC,CASSKTSGGAYEQFF
TRBV7-9,-,TRBJ1-1,-,TGTGCCAGCAGCTCGGGACGGAGTCCGCCGCAGGAAGCTTTCTTT,CASSSGRSPPQEAFF
TRBV9,once,TRBJ2-3,-,TGTGCCAGCAGCGGGGGGACCCGCGGCTTAGGAGATACGCAGTATTTT,CASSGGTRGLGDTQYF
TRBV5-1,-,TRBJ1-1,TRBD1,TGCGCCAGCAGCTTGACAGGGGACGGGGGCACTGAAGCTTTCTTT,CASSLTGDGGTEAFF
TRBV11-3,-,TRBJ1-3,TRBD1,TGTGCCAGCAGCCTGCAACAGGGGTTGAGAAACACCATATATTTT,CASSLQQGLRNTIYF
TRBV10-1,-,TRBJ2-7,-,TGCGCCAGCAGTGAGTCATCAGGCCGGCAGGGAGACGAGCAGTACTTC,CASSESSGRQGDEQYF
TRBV7-9,-,TRBJ2-2,-,TGTGCCAGCAGTCCTATCACCGGGGAGCTGTTTTTT,CASSPITGELFF
TRBV10-1,-,TRBJ2-2,-,TGCGCCAGCAGTGAAACCGGGGAGCTGTTTTTT,CASSETGELFF
TRBV5-1,-,TRBJ2-7,-,TGCGCCAGCAGTCCGACAGCAACCTCCTACGAGCAGTACTTC,CASSPTATSYEQYF
TRBV11-3,-,TRBJ1-2,TRBD1,TGTGCCAGCAGCCCTGGACAGGAGGGCTACACCTTC,CASSPGQEGYTF
TRBV7-9,-,TRBJ2-1,-,TGTGCCAGCAGCCCGACCCTACAGGCCCTCCTGGGGTTCTTC,CASSPTLQALLGFF
TRBV29-1,-,TRBJ1-1,TRBD1,TGCAGAGTTGAAAGGGGACAGTCAACCCCTGAAGCTTTCTTT,CRVERGQSTPEAFF
TRBV11-3,-,TRBJ2-1,-,TGTGCCAGCAGCTTCCCGACTCTTAACAATGAGCAGTTCTTC,CASSFPTLNNEQFF
TRBV7-9,-,TRBJ1-2,TRBD1,TGTGCCAGCAGCGTCGGACAGGGGGCGCTTGGCTACACCTTC,CASSVGQGALGYTF
TRBV7-2,-,TRBJ2-6,-,TGTGCCAGCAGCTTAGTCGGAAAGACTAGGTCCGGGGCCAACGTCCTGACTTTC,CASSLVGKTRSGANVLTF
TRBV10-3,-,TRBJ2-3,TRBD2,TGTGCCATCAGAGAGGGACTAGCGGGGAGTACGCAGTATTTT,CAIREGLAGSTQYF
TRBV14,-,TRBJ2-3,TRBD2,TGTGCCAGCAGCCCCGGGGAGGGCCTACAATCAGTGGCTGCTGGGGGTAATCGTGATACGCAGTATTTT,CASSPGEGLQSVAAGGNRDTQYF
TRBV6-5,-,TRBJ2-7,-,TGTGCCAGCAGCTTCGACTCTTACGAGCAGTACTTC,CASSFDSYEQYF
TRBV4-1,-,TRBJ1-6,-,TGCGCCAGCAGCCAAGATCTGGCTAAAACGGATTCACCCCTCCACTTT,CASSQDLAKTDSPLHF
TRBV11-1,-,TRBJ2-3,TRBD2,TGTGCCAGCACCCCGGGGAGTGCGGGGGGGGTGTCTTCGCAGTATTTT,CASTPGSAGGVSSQYF
TRBV18,once,TRBJ2-5,TRBD2,TGTGCCAGCTCACGGGGACTAGCGGAGACCCAGTACTTC,CASSRGLAETQYF
TRBV11-3,-,TRBJ2-7,-,TGTGCCAGCAGCTTAGATTTGGGGCTTGGGGGTATGGGCGAGCAGTACTTC,CASSLDLGLGGMGEQYF
TRBV29-1,-,TRBJ1-2,TRBD1,TGCAGCGTTGGTCTCAGGGGAACCGACAGGGTTAAAGGCTACACCTTC,CSVGLRGTDRVKGYTF